The 17 T cell receptor beta chains below were found in one sample sequenced in a study of PD-L1 blockade in urothelial cancer. The time point here: pretreatment peripheral blood. The repertoire was sequenced with immunoSEQ multiplex PCR; TCRdb's copy has only in-frame clones and lacks some. Among about 45,000 clones listed, 70% to 90% were seen once. The sample here was PBMCs, taken around atezolizumab (anti-PD-L1) treatment. Receptors originate from a donor aged 40 or over with urothelial cancer.

The rearrangement links TRBV10-1 to TRBJ2-2; D might be TRBD2 (5 bases). Germline V gene lookup returns CDR1 WNHNN and CDR2 SYGVQD (reference sequence). The V and J ends lost 6 bases and 1 base respectively, with 6 bases between them. The CDR3 is 13 residues long. For the CDR3, the DNA is TGCGCCAGCAGACGGGGGAACACCGGGGAGCTGTTTTTT. Its protein is CASRRGNTGELFF.

This sequence joins TRBV29-1 and TRBJ2-5; perhaps TRBD2 as D (6 bases). The CDR3 sequence is 14 residues long. Germline assignment: CDR1 SQVTM and CDR2 ANQGSEA. V lost 3 bases and J 4 bases, leaving 15 bases between the germline ends. The CDR3 protein is CSVDLEGAGETQYF. The CDR3 coding sequence is TGCAGCGTTGATTTGGAGGGCGCGGGAGAGACCCAGTACTTC.

This chain uses TRBV5-1 with TRBJ2-3, with D perhaps matching TRBD1 (5 bases). V was trimmed by 3 bases and J by 6 bases, leaving 17 bases between them. The germline V gene has CDR1 SGHRS and CDR2 YFSETQ. The CDR3 is 15 residues long. The CDR3 protein is CASSSQSRGRDTQYF. CDR3 coding DNA: TGCGCCAGCAGCTCCCAGTCTAGGGGCAGGGATACGCAGTATTTT.

As regards this clone: A junction boundary mismatches the germline segment, possibly from a read error. V is TRBV7-7 and J is TRBJ2-7; TRBD2 matches 7 bases. The germline V gene has CDR1 SSHAT and CDR2 FNYEAQ (reference sequence). The CDR3 covers 13 residues. This CDR3 reads CASSLASGEVQYF. The CDR3 coding sequence is TGTGCTAGCAGCTTAGCTAGCGGAGAGGTGCAGTACTTC.

The gene calls are TRBV10-2 and TRBJ1-2; 8 bases map to TRBD1. With V trimmed by 3 bases and J by 2 bases, 2 bases remained unmatched. The germline gives CDR1 WSHSY, CDR2 SAAADI. This CDR3 comprises 14 residues. The CDR3 here is CASSDTGGNYGYTF. CDR3 nucleotide sequence: TGCGCCAGCAGTGATACAGGGGGAAACTATGGCTACACCTTC.

This rearrangement joins TRBV28 to TRBJ1-1, with D possibly TRBD1 on 5 matching bases. Trimming pared 4 bases from V and 11 bases from J, leaving 14 bases between. The length of the CDR3 is 12 residues. Looked up from germline, CDR1 is MDHEN and CDR2 is SYDVKM. DNA for the CDR3: TGTGCCAGCAGTTCAACGGGGGGGTGGGCTTTCTTT. It is translated as CASSSTGGWAFF. Complete variable domain (other parts from reference TRBV28 and TRBJ1-1): DVKVTQSSRYLVKRTGEKVFLECVQDMDHENMFWYRQDPGLGLRLIYFSYDVKMKEKGDIPEGYSVSREKKERFSLILESASTNQTSMYLCASSSTGGWAFFGQGTRLTVV.

The genes are TRBV9 and TRBJ2-7; no firm D call. The CDR3 runs 13 residues. V was clipped by 0 bases and J by 1 base, with 5 bases between them. Per the germline V gene, CDR1 is SGDLS and CDR2 is YYNGEE. CDR3 loop: CASSVAPSYEQYF. DNA for the CDR3: TGTGCCAGCAGCGTAGCCCCTTCCTACGAGCAGTACTTC.

The chain uses TRBV19 and TRBJ2-5, with 7 nucleotides matching TRBD2. Germline values: CDR1 LNHDA, CDR2 SQIVND (reference sequence). The junction had 10 bases not matched to a gene; V was cut back by 7 bases and J by 2 bases. This CDR3 is built from 15 residues. The CDR3 region has the DNA TGTGCCAGTACCGAAGCGGGAATTGGGCAAGAGACCCAGTACTTC. Amino acids: CASTEAGIGQETQYF.

The rearrangement joins TRBV9 to TRBJ2-7; the match to TRBD2 covers 7 bases. Trimming cost V 2 bases and J 0 bases; bases outside gene matches: 8. Germline V gene sequence: CDR1 SGDLS, CDR2 YYNGEE. The CDR3 sequence is 16 residues long. In DNA, the CDR3 is TGTGCCAGCAGCGTCCAACCAAGCGGGGCCTCCTACGAGCAGTACTTC. Protein: CASSVQPSGASYEQYF.

The chain employs TRBV5-1 and TRBJ1-3, with D tentatively TRBD1 (6 bases). The CDR3 contains 15 residues. CDR1 is SGHRS and CDR2 is YFSETQ in the germline V gene. The V end was cut by 0 bases, the J end by 3 bases, with 10 bases between. CDR3 bases: TGCGCCAGCAGCTTGGAGCCGACAGGTGGAAACACCATATATTTT. The encoded protein is CASSLEPTGGNTIYF.

This rearrangement joins TRBV27 to TRBJ2-7; 7 positions match TRBD1. This CDR3 has 15 residues. V lost 3 bases to trimming and J lost 6 bases; unmatched junction nucleotides: 11. Germline CDR1 is MNHEY and CDR2 is SMNVEV (reference sequence). CDR3 DNA: TGTGCCAGCAGTTTCCGACGACAGGGAGTAGGCGAGCAGTACTTC. Translation gives CASSFRRQGVGEQYF.

The rearrangement joins TRBV5-1 to TRBJ2-1; 12 bases are a match to TRBD1. The CDR3 has 15 residues. Germline CDR1 and CDR2: SGHRS and YFSETQ. The V segment lost 4 bases and the J segment 8 bases; nucleotides outside the gene matches: 7. CDR3 protein: CASSAGQGARDEQFF. CDR3 DNA sequence: TGCGCCAGCAGCGCGGGACAGGGGGCGCGGGATGAGCAGTTCTTC.

This chain links TRBV30 with TRBJ1-2; a possible D gene is TRBD1 (5 bases). The germline V gene encodes CDR1 GTSNPN and CDR2 SVGIG (reference sequence). Trimming took off 0 bases at V and 0 bases at J, with 14 bases between the two ends. There are 16 residues in the CDR3. The CDR3 protein is CAWSVPQGGSNYGYTF. CDR3 sequence (DNA): TGTGCCTGGAGTGTACCCCAGGGAGGGTCTAACTATGGCTACACCTTC.

This clone was observed a few times. This chain connects TRBV6-1 to TRBJ2-3; 10 bases are a match to TRBD2. Germline CDR1 reads MNHNS; CDR2 reads SASEGT. This CDR3 is 18 amino acids long. The trim removed 3 bases at V and 6 bases at J, leaving 15 bases unmatched. The CDR3 sequence: CASSDPGLAEGGRDTQYF. The CDR3 bases are TGTGCCAGCAGTGACCCCGGACTAGCGGAGGGGGGTAGGGATACGCAGTATTTT.

The V gene is TRBV7-3, the J gene TRBJ2-7; D is possibly TRBD1 (6 bases). There are 13 residues in the CDR3. From germline, CDR1 is SGHTA and CDR2 FQGTGA. Trimming took 3 bases from V and 3 from J, leaving 9 bases between them. The CDR3 region has the DNA TGTGCCAGCAGCTTGGGCAGGGGCTACGAGCAGTACTTC. Residues: CASSLGRGYEQYF. Full variable domain (rest looked up from reference TRBV7-3 and TRBJ2-7): GAGVSQTPSNKVTEKGKYVELRCDPISGHTALYWYRQSLGQGPEFLIYFQGTGAADDSGLPNDRFFAVRPEGSVSTLKIQRTERGDSAVYLCASSLGRGYEQYFGPGTRLTVT.

The J gene is TRBJ2-3, the V gene TRBV28; 11 nucleotides agree with TRBD2. The CDR3 has 16 amino acids. V was pared by 2 bases and J by 4 bases, with 5 bases of the junction left unmatched. The germline V gene has CDR1 MDHEN and CDR2 SYDVKM. The CDR3 DNA sequence: TGTGCCAGCAGTTTAGGAACTAGCGGGAGCCCAGATACGCAGTATTTT. The encoded protein is CASSLGTSGSPDTQYF.

This chain connects TRBV11-2 to TRBJ2-2; 8 bases map to TRBD1. Germline CDR1 and CDR2: SGHAT and FQNNGV. J gave up 1 base and V 2 bases, and 3 bases lay outside the gene matches. The CDR3 contains 16 residues. The CDR3 sequence is CASSLPDRGNTGELFF. The CDR3, as DNA: TGTGCCAGCAGCTTACCCGACAGGGGGAACACCGGGGAGCTGTTTTTT.